The text below deals with one TCR beta chain. The sample belongs to a study of blood T cell repertoires in COVID-19. Looking at the study overall: The cDNA or gDNA used as material had been derived from T cells, B-cell-depleted T cells, or PBMCs.

Data came from immunoSEQ multiplex PCR; TCRdb stores just in-frame clones and leaves some out. The sample contains a few hundred thousand clones, around nine tenths of which appear only once. The V gene's germline CDR1 is MNHEY and CDR2 SMNVEV (reference sequence). V lost 3 bases and J lost 0, with 9 bases in between. The CDR3 has 14 amino acids. The genes are TRBV27 and TRBJ2-7; no firm D call. This TCR was sampled from a woman younger than 35 who had been exposed to COVID-19. The sample consisted of PBMCs or T cells enriched from blood (not recorded which). The CDR3 sequence is CASSFSESSYEQYF. CDR3 bases: TGTGCCAGCAGTTTTTCGGAGAGCTCCTACGAGCAGTACTTC.